The 25 T cell receptor beta chains listed next were all sequenced from one sample in a study of blood T cell repertoires in COVID-19 (dated by TCRdb to the early 2020s). Library generation was performed with the immunoSEQ multiplex PCR assay. Held by TCRdb, this immuneACCESS table contains in-frame sequences only and omits some clones. Under half of the omission traces to an unresolved V gene where checked; the cause of the rest is unknown. This sample has a few hundred thousand clones in its table, and 80% to 90% of those were observed once. About 9.8% of the sample rests with the top ten. Sequences were obtained from PBMCs or T cells enriched from blood (not recorded which). These receptors were collected from a woman under 30 who had recovered from COVID-19.

The chain employs TRBV27 and TRBJ1-2; tentatively, D is TRBD1 (6 bases). The V end lost 0 bases, the J end lost 0 bases, and 14 bases lay between the germline ends. The germline CDR1 and CDR2 sequences are MNHEY and SMNVEV (reference sequence). The CDR3 has 17 residues. The CDR3 bases are TGTGCCAGCAGTTTATCGTACAGGGTCGGAGCTAACTATGGCTACACCTTC. As protein: CASSLSYRVGANYGYTF.

This clone was counted only a few times. This chain links TRBV4-2 with TRBJ2-2; TRBD1 matches 7 bases. V dropped 4 bases and J dropped 3; count of bases not matched to a gene: 5. Per germline, CDR1 LGHNA and CDR2 YNFKEQ. The CDR3 sequence is 15 residues long. CDR3 amino acids: CASSPDRADTGELFF. For the CDR3, the DNA is TGTGCCAGCAGCCCAGACAGGGCCGACACCGGGGAGCTGTTTTTT.

V and J are TRBV12-3 or TRBV12-4 and TRBJ2-1, with D maybe TRBD1 (6 bases). The CDR3 totals 12 residues. Trimming took off 6 bases at V and 13 bases at J, with 16 bases between the two ends. This CDR3 is CASRISGVPQFF. For the CDR3, the DNA is TGTGCCAGCAGAATATCAGGGGTACCACAGTTCTTC.

The table lists this clone with a few counts. The chain has TRBV18 and TRBJ2-2; 7 bases map to TRBD1. Germline loops: CDR1 KGHSH, CDR2 LQKENI. CDR3 length: 15 residues. The ends lost 6 bases at V and 7 bases at J; junction bases unmatched: 11. The CDR3: CASSEGGVRNGELFF. The CDR3 DNA reads TGTGCCAGCTCGGAAGGGGGCGTACGGAACGGGGAGCTGTTTTTT.

The V call is TRBV19, the J call TRBJ1-1, with 8 positions matching TRBD1. The germline gives CDR1 LNHDA, CDR2 SQIVND (reference sequence). The CDR3 has 15 residues. With 4 bases clipped from V and 5 bases from J, the junction kept 9 bases outside the gene matches. As DNA, the CDR3 is TGTGCCAGTAGTAGGGCAGGGGGCCTTGGGACTGAAGCTTTCTTT. Translating gives CASSRAGGLGTEAFF.

The genes are TRBV28 and TRBJ1-2; tentatively, D is TRBD1 (5 bases). The CDR3 is 14 residues long. Germline V gene sequence: CDR1 MDHEN, CDR2 SYDVKM. The V gene lost 5 bases and the J gene lost 7 bases, with 17 bases spanning the gap. CDR3 amino acids: CASSRNTGVGGYTF. CDR3 bases: TGTGCCAGCAGTCGTAATACGGGGGTTGGTGGCTACACCTTC.

The rearrangement joins TRBV13 to TRBJ1-1; maybe TRBD1 (6 bases). V lost 2 bases and J 1 base, leaving 11 bases between the germline ends. The germline CDR1 and CDR2 sequences are PRHDT and FYEKMQ (reference sequence). CDR3 length: 15 residues. The CDR3 protein is CASSLYGRGNTEAFF. The CDR3 nucleotides read TGTGCCAGCAGCTTATACGGCAGGGGGAACACTGAAGCTTTCTTT.

J is TRBJ2-7 and V is TRBV7-2; TRBD1 might be the D (6 bases). The CDR3 runs 14 residues. Germline V gene sequence: CDR1 SGHTA, CDR2 FQGNSA. Trimming cost V 0 bases and J 6 bases, with 12 bases left between them. The DNA of the CDR3 is TGTGCCAGCAGCTTAGCCAGGGGCTCAAGCGAGCAGTACTTC. Protein product: CASSLARGSSEQYF.

The gene calls are TRBV6-2 or TRBV6-3 and TRBJ2-5; no firm D call. The CDR3 totals 15 residues. Germline CDR1 MNHEY, CDR2 SVGEGT. The V gene lost 6 bases and the J gene lost 6 bases, with 20 bases spanning the gap. As DNA, the CDR3 is TGTGCCAGCAGCATCCTTGGCAGGTCGCAGAAGACCCAGTACTTC. Translated: CASSILGRSQKTQYF.

The chain recombines TRBV21-1 with TRBJ2-7; the table's D call, TRBD1, has no DNA check behind it. TRBV21-1 is termed a pseudogene. This CDR3 region has 15 residues. CDR3 in amino acids: CASSKEAGSSYEQYF. CDR3 bases: TGTGCCAGCAGCAAAGAGGCAGGGTCATCCTACGAGCAGTACTTC.

The genes are TRBV4-1 and TRBJ2-7; maybe TRBD1 (6 bases). The V end was cut by 4 bases, the J end by 0 bases, with 13 bases between. Germline loops: CDR1 MGHRA, CDR2 YSYEKL. The CDR3 is 15 amino acids. CDR3 in DNA: TGCGCCAGCAGCCCCCAGGGGTTGAGCTCCTACGAGCAGTACTTC. It is translated as CASSPQGLSSYEQYF.

J is TRBJ1-2 and V is TRBV28, with TRBD1 matching over 8 bases. Germline CDR1 MDHEN, CDR2 SYDVKM. This CDR3 spans 17 amino acids. The ends lost 5 bases at V and 0 bases at J; junction bases unmatched: 11. CDR3 nucleotides: TGTGCCAGCAGTCCAACAACCATCAGGGGGCCTAACTATGGCTACACCTTC. Its protein is CASSPTTIRGPNYGYTF.

The chain employs TRBV7-9 and TRBJ1-3, with D possibly matching TRBD1 (5 bases). Trimming removed 5 bases at V and 3 bases at J, with 11 bases between. The CDR3 extends over 14 amino acids. CDR1 and CDR2 (germline): SEHNR, FQNEAQ (reference sequence). CDR3 sequence reads: CASSRQSNGNTIYF. The CDR3 region has the DNA TGTGCCAGCAGCCGACAGTCAAATGGAAACACCATATATTTT.

In nucleotides, the CDR3 is TGTGCCAGCAGCTTACGGGCTAGCGTTGTATACGAGCAGTACTTC. It encodes CASSLRASVVYEQYF. V gene TRBV7-8 combines with J gene TRBJ2-7; D is possibly TRBD2 (6 bases). There are 15 residues in the CDR3. Between the trimmed V and J ends, which lost 2 bases and 4 bases, there was a span of 15 bases. CDR1 is SGHVS and CDR2 is FQNEAQ in the germline V gene. The full variable domain, in which reference TRBV7-8 and TRBJ2-7 provide the parts outside the CDR3, is GAGVSQSPRYKVAKRGQDVALRCDPISGHVSLFWYQQALGQGPEFLTYFQNEAQLDKSGLPSDRFFAERPEGSVSTLKIQRTQQEDSAVYLCASSLRASVVYEQYFGPGTRLTVT.

This chain connects TRBV19 to TRBJ2-1, with D possibly matching TRBD2 (6 bases). This CDR3 is 9 amino acids long. Trimming took off 11 bases at V and 12 bases at J, with 11 bases between the two ends. Germline CDR1 LNHDA, CDR2 SQIVND (reference sequence). The CDR3 DNA is TGTGCCCCGAGGGGAGGGCAGTTCTTC. Amino acids: CAPRGGQFF.

This chain uses TRBV7-3 with TRBJ1-6, with D uncertain. The CDR3 spans 14 residues. V lost 5 bases and J 5 bases, leaving 10 bases between the germline ends. Germline V gives CDR1 SGHTA, CDR2 FQGTGA. CDR3 nucleotide sequence: TGTGCCAGCAGCAACGACGGAGATAATTCACCCCTCCACTTT. Protein: CASSNDGDNSPLHF.

The chain employs TRBV19 and TRBJ2-1; TRBD2 agrees at 13 bases. The CDR3 runs to 16 residues. J lost 7 bases, V lost 5 bases, and 8 bases had no gene match. Germline V gene lookup returns CDR1 LNHDA and CDR2 SQIVND (reference sequence). CDR3 nucleotide sequence: TGTGCCAGTAGTTCCGGACTAGCGGGAGACCGGAATGAGCAGTTCTTC. It specifies CASSSGLAGDRNEQFF.

The chain uses TRBV4-1 and TRBJ1-1; D is unresolved. The germline V gene encodes CDR1 MGHRA and CDR2 YSYEKL. This CDR3 has 19 residues. Trimming took off 4 bases at V and 5 bases at J, with 29 bases between the two ends. The CDR3 is CASSPRDFRGESGGTEAFF. The CDR3 bases are TGCGCCAGCAGCCCAAGGGATTTTCGCGGGGAGTCGGGTGGGACTGAAGCTTTCTTT.

V gene TRBV7-2 combines with J gene TRBJ2-7; 7 bases are shared with TRBD1. The germline V gene has CDR1 SGHTA and CDR2 FQGNSA. The CDR3 loop spans 14 amino acids. With 6 bases clipped from V and 5 bases from J, the junction kept 10 bases outside the gene matches. In nucleotides, the CDR3 is TGTGCCAGCAGTCCTAGACAGGGCTATAACGAGCAGTACTTC. Its protein is CASSPRQGYNEQYF.

The chain uses TRBV19 and TRBJ2-4; D is possibly TRBD1 (5 bases). Germline CDR1 and CDR2: LNHDA and SQIVND (reference sequence). The CDR3 spans 15 residues. V was trimmed by 4 bases and J by 8 bases, leaving 18 bases between them. The DNA of the CDR3 is TGTGCCAGTAGTAGCTACCAGGGTCCAAAGGACATTCAGTACTTC. It yields the protein CASSSYQGPKDIQYF.

V is TRBV3-1 (or the pseudogene TRBV3-2) and J is TRBJ2-3; D gene uncertain. The V and J ends lost 0 bases and 1 base respectively, with 11 bases between them. Germline lookup yields CDR1 LGHDT and CDR2 YNNKEL (reference sequence). The CDR3 contains 16 residues. This chain's CDR3 is CASSQESGPRTDTQYF. In DNA form, the CDR3 reads TGTGCCAGCAGCCAAGAATCTGGCCCGCGCACAGATACGCAGTATTTT.

This clone turned up a few times. The gene calls are TRBV4-3 and TRBJ1-3; D is undetermined. The V end lost 4 bases, the J end lost 0 bases, and 16 bases lay between the germline ends. Looked up from germline, CDR1 is LGHNA and CDR2 is YSLEER. The CDR3 has 17 residues. The CDR3 nucleotides read TGCGCCAGCAGCCCCCTCGGGTTGCGGGGCTCTGGAAACACCATATATTTT. As protein: CASSPLGLRGSGNTIYF.

The rearrangement joins TRBV18 to TRBJ1-1, with D uncertain. V was cut by 2 bases and J by 1 base, with 8 bases left in between. Germline values: CDR1 KGHSH, CDR2 LQKENI. The CDR3 totals 14 residues. The CDR3 DNA reads TGTGCCAGCTCACCAGTTACGGGGAACACTGAAGCTTTCTTT. Amino acids: CASSPVTGNTEAFF.

This clone is a singleton in its sample. The chain uses TRBV5-1 and TRBJ2-3; TRBD2 matches 7 bases. The CDR3 length is 14 residues. J gave up 2 bases and V 3 bases, and 3 bases lay outside the gene matches. The germline V gene has CDR1 SGHRS and CDR2 YFSETQ. This CDR3 reads CASSWDYHTDTQYF. The CDR3 DNA follows: TGCGCCAGCAGCTGGGACTACCACACAGATACGCAGTATTTT.

The chain carries TRBV5-1 and TRBJ2-3; D unclear. The V end lost 4 bases, the J end lost 5 bases, and 14 bases lay between the germline ends. The length of the CDR3 is 14 residues. Germline CDR1 is SGHRS and CDR2 is YFSETQ. The CDR3 DNA is TGCGCCAGCAGCCAAGGTCCAGGTGGAGATACGCAGTATTTT. It yields the protein CASSQGPGGDTQYF.